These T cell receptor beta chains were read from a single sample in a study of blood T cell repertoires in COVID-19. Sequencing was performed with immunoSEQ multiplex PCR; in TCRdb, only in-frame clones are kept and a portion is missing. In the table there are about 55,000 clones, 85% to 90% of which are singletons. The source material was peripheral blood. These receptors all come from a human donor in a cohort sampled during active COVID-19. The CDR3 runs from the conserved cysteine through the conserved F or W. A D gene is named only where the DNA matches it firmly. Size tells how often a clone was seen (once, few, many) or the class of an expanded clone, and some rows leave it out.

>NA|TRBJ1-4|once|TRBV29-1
CSVGVGNEKLFF
TGCAGCGTTGGGGTCGGGAATGAAAAACTGTTTTTT
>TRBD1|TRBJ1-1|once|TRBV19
CASTPDRGGTEAFF
TGTGCCAGTACCCCGGACAGGGGAGGAACTGAAGCTTTCTTT
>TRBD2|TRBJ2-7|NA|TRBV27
CASRQRDPYEQYF
TGTGCCAGCCGCCAGCGGGACCCCTACGAGCAGTACTTC
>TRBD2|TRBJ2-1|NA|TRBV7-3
CASSPRTSGGVRRANEQFF
TGTGCCAGCAGCCCTCGGACTAGCGGGGGGGTCCGAAGGGCCAATGAGCAGTTCTTC
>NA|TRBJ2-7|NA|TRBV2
CASSERGGNYEQYF
TGTGCCAGCAGTGAAAGGGGGGGCAACTACGAGCAGTACTTC
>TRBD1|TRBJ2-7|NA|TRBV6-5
CASRRQGQNSYEQYF
TGTGCCAGCAGACGACAGGGTCAAAATTCCTACGAGCAGTACTTC
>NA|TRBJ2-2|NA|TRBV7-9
CASSETTNTGELFF
TGTGCCAGCAGCGAAACAACGAACACCGGGGAGCTGTTTTTT
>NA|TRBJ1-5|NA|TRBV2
CASSDSNQPQHF
TGTGCCAGCAGTGACAGTAATCAGCCCCAGCATTTT
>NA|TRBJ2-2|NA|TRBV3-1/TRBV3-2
CASSNHNGFNTGELFF
TGTGCCAGCAGCAACCATAACGGGTTCAACACCGGGGAGCTGTTTTTT
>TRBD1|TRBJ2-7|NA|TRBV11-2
CASSRTGSHEQYF
TGTGCCAGCAGCCGGACAGGGTCCCACGAGCAGTACTTC
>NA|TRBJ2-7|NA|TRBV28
CASRGGYEQYF
TGTGCCAGCAGGGGAGGTTACGAGCAGTACTTC
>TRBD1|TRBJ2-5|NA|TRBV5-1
CASSQQGAVGETQYF
TGCGCCAGCAGCCAACAGGGGGCAGTGGGAGAGACCCAGTACTTC
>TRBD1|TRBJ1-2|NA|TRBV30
CAWSTGGKNYGYTF
TGTGCCTGGAGCACAGGGGGCAAGAACTATGGCTACACCTTC
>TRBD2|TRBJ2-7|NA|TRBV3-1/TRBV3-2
CASSTQLAGNYEQYF
TGTGCCAGCAGCACCCAACTAGCGGGGAATTACGAGCAGTACTTC
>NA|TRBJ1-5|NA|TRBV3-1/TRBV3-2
CASSQDLYGPGQPQHF
TGTGCCAGCAGCCAAGATTTATATGGGCCCGGCCAGCCCCAGCATTTT
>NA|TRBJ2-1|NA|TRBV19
CASRTLSSSYNEQFF
TGTGCCAGTAGAACCCTCTCCAGCTCCTACAATGAGCAGTTCTTC
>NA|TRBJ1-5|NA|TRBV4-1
CASSPEGGARVNQPQHF
TGCGCCAGCAGCCCAGAAGGGGGGGCGCGGGTCAATCAGCCCCAGCATTTT
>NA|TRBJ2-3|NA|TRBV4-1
CASRGGQQSTDTQYF
TGCGCCAGCAGGGGAGGCCAGCAAAGCACAGATACGCAGTATTTT
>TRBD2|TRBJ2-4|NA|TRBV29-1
CSVEGDAGEVAKNIQYF
TGCAGCGTTGAGGGAGATGCGGGAGAGGTAGCCAAAAACATTCAGTACTTC
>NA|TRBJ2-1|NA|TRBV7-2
CASSSQVYEQFF
TGTGCCAGCAGCTCGCAGGTCTATGAGCAGTTCTTC
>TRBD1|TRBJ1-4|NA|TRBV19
CASSIYDRGQEKLFF
TGTGCCAGTAGTATCTATGACAGGGGGCAAGAAAAACTGTTTTTT
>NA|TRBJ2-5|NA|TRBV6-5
CASKRSGKETQYF
TGTGCCAGCAAGCGGTCGGGGAAAGAGACCCAGTACTTC
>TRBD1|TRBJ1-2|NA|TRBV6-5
CASRGGLGYGYTF
TGTGCCAGCAGAGGGGGCTTAGGCTATGGCTACACCTTC
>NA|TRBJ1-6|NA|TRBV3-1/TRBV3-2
CASSPKAGGPNSPLHF
TGTGCCAGCAGCCCTAAAGCGGGGGGCCCAAATTCACCCCTCCACTTT
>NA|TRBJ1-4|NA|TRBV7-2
CASSLGAYEKLFF
TGTGCCAGCAGCTTAGGAGCGTATGAAAAACTGTTTTTT
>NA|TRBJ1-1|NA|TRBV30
CACLGSRAEAFF
TGTGCCTGTCTCGGTAGTAGAGCTGAAGCTTTCTTT
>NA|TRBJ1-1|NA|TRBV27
CASSFGAMNTEAFF
TGTGCCAGCAGTTTTGGAGCGATGAACACTGAAGCTTTCTTT
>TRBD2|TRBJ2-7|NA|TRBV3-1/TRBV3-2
CASSRQREVLYEQYF
TGTGCCAGCAGCCGTCAGCGGGAGGTCCTCTACGAGCAGTACTTC
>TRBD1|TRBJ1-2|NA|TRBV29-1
CSARTGGGFGYTF
TGCAGCGCCCGGACAGGGGGTGGCTTTGGCTACACCTTC
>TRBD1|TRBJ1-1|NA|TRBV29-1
CSVTGGQGFGEAFF
TGCAGCGTTACGGGAGGACAGGGATTTGGTGAAGCTTTCTTT
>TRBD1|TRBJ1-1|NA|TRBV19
CASSLDRAAEAFF
TGTGCCAGTAGTTTGGACAGGGCGGCTGAAGCTTTCTTT
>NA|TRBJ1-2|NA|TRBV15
CATSPGGGRLTF
TGTGCCACCAGCCCGGGAGGGGGGCGTCTGACCTTC
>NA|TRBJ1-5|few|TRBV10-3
CAISNLPGDQPQHF
TGTGCCATCAGTAATCTCCCGGGGGATCAGCCCCAGCATTTT
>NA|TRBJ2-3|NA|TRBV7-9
CASSLDGTGTDTQYF
TGTGCCAGCAGCTTAGACGGGACTGGCACAGATACGCAGTATTTT
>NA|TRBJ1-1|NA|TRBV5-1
CASSLERVAGPTPTDAFF
TGCGCCAGCAGCTTGGAGCGGGTCGCAGGGCCAACCCCCACGGACGCTTTCTTT
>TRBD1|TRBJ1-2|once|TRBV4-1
CASSHPGGGDYGYTF
TGCGCCAGCAGCCACCCAGGGGGTGGTGACTATGGCTACACCTTC
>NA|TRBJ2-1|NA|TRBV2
CASRDTSHSYNEQFF
TGTGCCAGCAGGGACACTAGCCACTCCTACAATGAGCAGTTCTTC
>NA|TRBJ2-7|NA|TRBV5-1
CASSLAEREWHEQYF
TGCGCCAGCAGCTTGGCCGAACGGGAGTGGCACGAGCAGTACTTC
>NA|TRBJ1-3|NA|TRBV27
CASSPRGGGNTIYF
TGTGCCAGCAGCCCGAGGGGGGGTGGAAACACCATATATTTT
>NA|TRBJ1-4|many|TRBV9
CASSVGPGPISEKLFF
TGTGCCAGCAGCGTAGGTCCAGGGCCCATAAGCGAAAAACTGTTTTTT
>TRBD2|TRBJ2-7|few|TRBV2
CASEILAGRSEQYF
TGTGCCAGCGAAATACTAGCGGGACGTTCGGAGCAGTACTTC
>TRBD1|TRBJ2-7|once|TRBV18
CASSSGQGHPYEQYF
TGTGCCAGCTCGTCCGGACAGGGGCATCCCTACGAGCAGTACTTC
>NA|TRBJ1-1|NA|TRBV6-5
CASSYVGGQLNTEAFF
TGTGCCAGCAGTTACGTTGGGGGCCAGCTGAACACTGAAGCTTTCTTT
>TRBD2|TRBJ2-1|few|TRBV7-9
CASSWGLADYNEQFF
TGTGCCAGCAGCTGGGGACTAGCGGACTACAATGAGCAGTTCTTC
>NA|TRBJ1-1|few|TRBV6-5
CASRRQSNTEAFF
TGTGCCAGCAGACGACAGAGTAACACTGAAGCTTTCTTT
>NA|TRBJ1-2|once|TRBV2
CASSAGEARDGYTF
TGTGCCAGCAGTGCGGGAGAAGCGAGAGATGGCTACACCTTC
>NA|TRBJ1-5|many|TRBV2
CASRTADQPQHF
TGTGCCAGCAGGACAGCAGATCAGCCCCAGCATTTT
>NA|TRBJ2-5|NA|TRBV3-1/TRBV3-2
CASSQLTGQETQYF
TGTGCCAGCAGCCAACTCACAGGGCAAGAGACCCAGTACTTC
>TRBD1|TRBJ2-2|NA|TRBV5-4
CASSSPGQGDTGELFF
TGTGCCAGCAGCAGTCCGGGACAGGGAGATACCGGGGAGCTGTTTTTT
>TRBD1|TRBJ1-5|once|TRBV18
CASSHGQGARLQPQHF
TGTGCCAGCTCCCACGGACAGGGGGCTCGGCTTCAGCCCCAGCATTTT
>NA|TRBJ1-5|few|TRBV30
CAWAREGGNQPQHF
TGTGCCTGGGCCCGAGAGGGGGGCAATCAGCCCCAGCATTTT
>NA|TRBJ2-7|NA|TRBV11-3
CASSRDYEQYF
TGTGCCAGCAGTCGGGACTACGAGCAGTACTTC
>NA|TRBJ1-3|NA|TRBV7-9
CASSLGLSGNTIYF
TGTGCCAGCAGCCTGGGCCTATCTGGAAACACCATATATTTT